Listed here are 9 T cell receptor beta chains from one sample, sequenced in a study of cytomegalovirus exposure and HLA in healthy donors (dated by TCRdb to between 2016 and 2019). The library came from the immunoSEQ multiplex PCR assay. A mixture of 60 forward primers for TCR Vbeta segments and 13 reverse primers for TCR Jbeta segments was used in the multiplex PCR. TCRdb limited this immuneACCESS table to in-frame rearrangements with V and J called. A share of clones is missing; checked studies link under half to unresolved V genes, and the rest is unexplained. The sample yields about 120,000 clones; approximately 78% were counted once. The top ten clones comprise more than 1.5% of the sample. Sequenced sample: PBMCs. These receptors all stem from a man aged 40-49 years in good health and CMV-seronegative.

The chain joins TRBV5-1 to TRBJ1-4; D perhaps matches TRBD1 (6 bases). This CDR3 has 14 amino acids. CDR1 is SGHRS, CDR2 YFSETQ, per germline. Deletions cut 0 bases from V and 5 bases from J, with 8 bases between. The CDR3 sequence: CASSLEGENEKLFF. The CDR3 DNA reads as TGCGCCAGCAGCTTGGAGGGGGAGAATGAAAAACTGTTTTTT. Supplemented by reference TRBV5-1 and TRBJ1-4, the full variable domain reads KAGVTQTPRYLIKTRGQQVTLSCSPISGHRSVSWYQQTPGQGLQFLFEYFSETQRNKGNFPGRFSGRQFSNSRSEMNVSTLELGDSALYLCASSLEGENEKLFFGSGTQLSVL.

This clone was seen only a few times. The V and J genes are TRBV30 and TRBJ1-1; tentative D call: TRBD1 (5 bases). The germline CDR1 and CDR2 sequences are GTSNPN and SVGIG (reference sequence). Trimming took off 2 bases at V and 1 base at J, with 8 bases between the two ends. The CDR3 totals 13 residues. The CDR3, as DNA: TGTGCCTGGAGTCGGGGGGAGAACACTGAAGCTTTCTTT. Protein sequence: CAWSRGENTEAFF.

The CDR3 reads CASRTDSEKLFF. The CDR3, as DNA: TGTGCCAGCAGGACGGACAGTGAAAAACTGTTTTTT. This chain links TRBV2 with TRBJ1-4, with D perhaps TRBD1 (6 bases). This CDR3 has 12 residues. Germline CDR1 SNHLY, CDR2 FYNNEI. V was clipped by 6 bases and J by 7 bases, with 9 bases between them.

The J gene is TRBJ1-2, the V gene TRBV27; 8 bases align to TRBD1. CDR1 is MNHEY, CDR2 SMNVEV, per germline (reference sequence). Losses at the gene ends were 6 bases for V and 7 bases for J; bases not matched to a gene: 10. The CDR3 runs to 14 residues. CDR3 loop: CASSTHQGASGYTF. CDR3 nucleotide sequence: TGTGCCAGCAGCACTCATCAGGGGGCAAGTGGCTACACCTTC.

The chain couples TRBV6-1 to TRBJ2-7; the match to TRBD1 covers 11 bases. This CDR3 is 15 amino acids long. V lost 4 bases and J lost 5; bases outside the gene matches: 7. The germline gives CDR1 MNHNS, CDR2 SASEGT. The CDR3 spells CASSVGRTGGHEQYF. For the CDR3, the DNA is TGTGCCAGCAGTGTAGGTCGGACAGGGGGCCACGAGCAGTACTTC.

The chain joins TRBV18 to TRBJ1-4; D not resolved. The V end lost 2 bases, the J end lost 0 bases, and 10 bases lay between the germline ends. The CDR3 has 16 amino acids. Germline lookup yields CDR1 KGHSH and CDR2 LQKENI. The CDR3 sequence is CASSPNSPATNEKLFF. The CDR3 DNA follows: TGTGCCAGCTCACCAAACTCACCCGCAACTAATGAAAAACTGTTTTTT. Full variable domain (remainder filled in from reference TRBV18 and TRBJ1-4): NAGVMQNPRHLVRRRGQEARLRCSPMKGHSHVYWYRQLPEEGLKFMVYLQKENIIDESGMPKERFSAEFPKEGPSILRIQQVVRGDSAAYFCASSPNSPATNEKLFFGSGTQLSVL.

The chain is built from TRBV27 and TRBJ2-5, with D hard to call. The CDR3 is 14 amino acids. V dropped 4 bases and J dropped 5 bases, with 14 bases sitting between them. Germline CDR1 is MNHEY and CDR2 is SMNVEV (reference sequence). The CDR3 sequence: CASSWASPPETQYF. As DNA, the CDR3 is TGTGCCAGCAGTTGGGCCAGCCCACCGGAGACCCAGTACTTC.

The rearrangement uses TRBV5-1 and TRBJ2-3; the D is unclear. This CDR3 comprises 11 residues. The V gene lost 3 bases and the J gene lost 7 bases, with 6 bases spanning the gap. Germline values: CDR1 SGHRS, CDR2 YFSETQ. The CDR3 nucleotides are TGCGCCAGCAGCTCGCTAAATACGCAGTATTTT. Translated: CASSSLNTQYF. Full variable domain (remainder filled in from reference TRBV5-1 and TRBJ2-3): KAGVTQTPRYLIKTRGQQVTLSCSPISGHRSVSWYQQTPGQGLQFLFEYFSETQRNKGNFPGRFSGRQFSNSRSEMNVSTLELGDSALYLCASSSLNTQYFGPGTRLTVL.

CDR3 DNA sequence: TGTGCCAGCGGACGGGACAGGGTGGAGACCCAGTACTTC. Translation: CASGRDRVETQYF. The rearrangement joins TRBV2 to TRBJ2-5, with 9 bases fitting TRBD1. V shed 8 bases, J shed 5 bases, and the junction held 6 bases outside the gene matches. Germline values: CDR1 SNHLY, CDR2 FYNNEI. CDR3 size: 13 residues.